This is a list of T cell receptor beta chains from one sample in a study of blood T cell repertoires in COVID-19. Here immunoSEQ multiplex PCR was the method, and the copy in TCRdb shows in-frame clones only, minus some. The sample yields roughly 460,000 clones, 80% to 90% seen once. The sample comprised peripheral blood. Receptors were obtained from a man in his late teens or twenties with COVID-19, enrolled during active disease. The CDR3 runs from the conserved cysteine through the conserved F or W. D genes are given only for firm matches. Clone size is given for some rows only: seen once, a few or many times, or a class if the clone is expanded.

CDR3aa,CDR3nt,j_gene,len,d_gene,abundance,v_gene
CASSLGTGPQETQYF,TGTGCCAGCAGCTTAGGGACAGGGCCCCAAGAGACCCAGTACTTC,TRBJ2-5,15,TRBD1,many,TRBV7-3
CASSHDRGASPLHF,TGTGCCAGCAGTCACGACAGGGGTGCTTCACCCCTCCACTTT,TRBJ1-6,14,TRBD1,.,TRBV27
CASSAPFGDRLISPLHF,TGTGCCAGCAGCGCCCCTTTCGGGGACAGACTGATTTCACCCCTCCACTTT,TRBJ1-6,17,TRBD1,.,TRBV7-9
CASSPNRGAQETQYF,TGTGCCAGCTCACCCAACAGGGGAGCCCAAGAGACCCAGTACTTC,TRBJ2-5,15,TRBD1,.,TRBV18
CASTPRATGQETQYF,TGTGCCAGCACCCCTCGTGCGACGGGCCAAGAGACCCAGTACTTC,TRBJ2-5,15,.,.,TRBV27
CASSLSQGTYQPQHF,TGTGCCAGCAGCCTATCACAGGGAACGTATCAGCCCCAGCATTTT,TRBJ1-5,15,.,few,TRBV7-2
CSAIQGTEAFF,TGCAGTGCAATACAGGGTACTGAAGCTTTCTTT,TRBJ1-1,11,.,.,TRBV20-1
CASSFGGMVEQFF,TGTGCCAGTAGTTTCGGCGGGATGGTTGAGCAGTTCTTC,TRBJ2-1,13,.,.,TRBV19
CASSEGQGQAETQYF,TGTGCCAGCAGTGAAGGACAGGGACAGGCTGAGACCCAGTACTTC,TRBJ2-5,15,TRBD1,.,TRBV25-1
CASSVIGQGVAEAFF,TGTGCCAGCAGCGTGATCGGACAGGGTGTCGCTGAAGCTTTCTTT,TRBJ1-1,15,TRBD1,.,TRBV9
CSLIGLSSYNEQFF,TGCAGTCTTATTGGCTTAAGCTCCTACAATGAGCAGTTCTTC,TRBJ2-1,14,.,once,TRBV29-1
CAWRIGNQPQHF,TGTGCCTGGAGGATAGGCAATCAGCCCCAGCATTTT,TRBJ1-5,12,.,.,TRBV30
CASSYGQGGQETQYF,TGTGCCAGCAGCTATGGACAGGGAGGGCAAGAGACCCAGTACTTC,TRBJ2-5,15,.,.,TRBV7-9
CASSPGQAEMYGYTF,TGCGCCAGCAGCCCGGGACAGGCCGAAATGTATGGCTACACCTTC,TRBJ1-2,15,TRBD1,once,TRBV5-1
CASSSGQGDYGYTF,TGTGCCAGCAGTTCCGGACAGGGGGACTATGGCTACACCTTC,TRBJ1-2,14,TRBD1,.,TRBV5-4
CAWSPVGQLNSPLHF,TGTGCCTGGAGTCCCGTGGGACAACTAAATTCACCCCTCCACTTT,TRBJ1-6,15,.,once,TRBV30
CAISEPDRGLVETQYF,TGTGCCATCAGTGAGCCGGACAGGGGGCTCGTGGAGACCCAGTACTTC,TRBJ2-5,16,TRBD1,once,TRBV10-3
CASSLDQGGYTF,TGTGCCAGCAGCTTAGATCAGGGTGGCTACACCTTC,TRBJ1-2,12,.,.,TRBV5-4
CASDFLFTDTQYF,TGTGCCAGCGACTTCCTGTTCACAGATACGCAGTATTTT,TRBJ2-3,13,.,.,TRBV6-5
CASSQVCRRQAPDRDQETQYF,TGTGCCAGCAGCCAAGTCTGCAGGCGCCAAGCTCCAGACAGGGACCAAGAGACCCAGTACTTC,TRBJ2-5,21,TRBD1,once,TRBV4-2
CATSALHLNQPQHF,TGTGCCACCAGTGCACTCCACCTCAATCAGCCCCAGCATTTT,TRBJ1-5,14,.,few,TRBV24-1
CASSLSTGASYNSPLHF,TGTGCCAGCAGCTTAAGCACAGGGGCATCCTATAATTCACCCCTCCACTTT,TRBJ1-6,17,TRBD1,.,TRBV7-9
CASSQITLAGGLGEQFF,TGTGCCAGCAGCCAAATTACCCTAGCGGGGGGGCTTGGTGAGCAGTTCTTC,TRBJ2-1,17,TRBD2,.,TRBV3-1/TRBV3-2
CASSRDSSNTGELFF,TGCGCCAGCAGTAGGGACAGTTCGAACACCGGGGAGCTGTTTTTT,TRBJ2-2,15,TRBD1,.,TRBV10-1
CASSFSGVNTEAFF,TGTGCCAGCAGCTTCTCAGGGGTGAACACTGAAGCTTTCTTT,TRBJ1-1,14,.,once,TRBV5-5
CATSAPQSAGSTGELFF,TGTGCCACCAGTGCCCCTCAATCGGCGGGAAGCACCGGGGAGCTGTTTTTT,TRBJ2-2,17,.,.,TRBV24-1
CASTSERGGTGELFF,TGTGCCAGCACCTCGGAGCGGGGGGGTACCGGGGAGCTGTTTTTT,TRBJ2-2,15,TRBD2,.,TRBV7-6
CASSLGPGGPGETQYF,TGTGCCAGCAGCTTAGGTCCGGGGGGGCCGGGAGAGACCCAGTACTTC,TRBJ2-5,16,TRBD2,.,TRBV7-7
CASSRGTDYNSPLHF,TGTGCCAGCTCGCGCGGGACAGATTATAATTCACCCCTCCACTTT,TRBJ1-6,15,TRBD1,.,TRBV18
CATTSSGNTIYF,TGTGCCACAACCAGCTCTGGAAACACCATATATTTT,TRBJ1-3,12,.,.,TRBV19
CAISESGQGAYEQYF,TGTGCCATCAGTGAGTCGGGACAGGGGGCCTACGAGCAGTACTTC,TRBJ2-7,15,TRBD1,.,TRBV10-3
CASSQGSLLANTGELFF,TGTGCCAGCAGCCAAGGTTCACTGCTCGCGAACACCGGGGAGCTGTTTTTT,TRBJ2-2,17,.,.,TRBV3-1/TRBV3-2
CASSPGQVDYEQYF,TGTGCCAGCAGCCCCGGACAGGTAGACTACGAGCAGTACTTC,TRBJ2-7,14,TRBD1,.,TRBV9
CASSLETGYQETQYF,TGTGCCAGCAGCTTAGAGACAGGCTACCAAGAGACCCAGTACTTC,TRBJ2-5,15,.,.,TRBV11-3
CASSGEGGSSTDTQYF,TGTGCCAGCAGTGGGGAGGGGGGTTCTAGCACAGATACGCAGTATTTT,TRBJ2-3,16,.,.,TRBV2
CASSPPLQGNRYEQYF,TGTGCCAGCAGTCCTCCCCTCCAGGGAAATCGCTACGAGCAGTACTTC,TRBJ2-7,16,.,.,TRBV7-9
CASSSGTANTEAFF,TGTGCCAGCAGCAGCGGGACGGCGAACACTGAAGCTTTCTTT,TRBJ1-1,14,.,.,TRBV9
CASSPPGEGNSPLHF,TGTGCCAGCAGTCCACCAGGGGAGGGTAATTCACCCCTCCACTTT,TRBJ1-6,15,.,.,TRBV28
CASGGVRGAGELFF,TGTGCCAGTGGGGGAGTCAGGGGAGCCGGGGAGCTGTTTTTT,TRBJ2-2,14,.,.,TRBV19
CSVQGEGRGYTF,TGCAGCGTACAAGGGGAGGGTCGTGGCTACACCTTC,TRBJ1-2,12,.,.,TRBV29-1
CASTTLGLAADASTDTQYF,TGCGCCAGCACGACATTAGGGCTAGCGGCAGATGCTAGCACAGATACGCAGTATTTT,TRBJ2-3,19,TRBD2,.,TRBV5-1
CASSFQTGSMNTEAFF,TGTGCCAGCTCCTTCCAGACAGGGTCTATGAACACTGAAGCTTTCTTT,TRBJ1-1,16,TRBD1,.,TRBV5-6
CASGLSRDRGRSGGGGEFF,TGTGCTAGTGGTTTGTCCCGGGACAGGGGGCGAAGCGGAGGGGGAGGGGAGTTCTTC,TRBJ2-1,19,TRBD1,.,TRBV12-5
CASSVTGDAGYTF,TGTGCCAGCAGCGTAACAGGGGACGCTGGCTACACCTTC,TRBJ1-2,13,TRBD1,.,TRBV9
CASSYSYRVGSYEQYF,TGTGCCAGCAGTTACTCCTACAGGGTGGGCTCCTACGAGCAGTACTTC,TRBJ2-7,16,.,.,TRBV6-5